These T cell receptor beta chains were read from a single sample in a study of cytomegalovirus exposure and HLA in healthy donors. This table comes from immunoSEQ multiplex PCR, and its TCRdb copy is limited to in-frame clones, with some not included. The sample consists of approximately 35,000 clones, about 70% of them appearing once. The source material was PBMCs. The receptors derive from a man aged 40-49 years in good health and CMV-seropositive. Both conserved end residues are part of each CDR3. The order of the fields is J gene, clone size, D gene, V gene, CDR3 protein, CDR3 DNA. A D gene is named only where the DNA matches it firmly. Part of the rows lack a size; the others show once, few, many or a class for expanded clones.

J gene: TRBJ2-3
clone size: few
D gene: -
V gene: TRBV18
CDR3 protein: CASSPPQGLTDTQYF
CDR3 DNA: TGTGCCAGCTCACCACCGCAGGGGTTGACAGATACGCAGTATTTT

J gene: TRBJ2-7
clone size: -
D gene: TRBD1
V gene: TRBV11-3
CDR3 protein: CASSLETGSTYEQYF
CDR3 DNA: TGTGCCAGCAGCTTAGAGACAGGGAGTACCTACGAGCAGTACTTC

J gene: TRBJ1-1
clone size: once
D gene: -
V gene: TRBV7-9
CDR3 protein: CASSFLTGSEAFF
CDR3 DNA: TGTGCCAGCAGCTTCCTAACAGGGTCTGAAGCTTTCTTT

J gene: TRBJ1-2
clone size: -
D gene: -
V gene: TRBV19
CDR3 protein: CASSARGGYGYTF
CDR3 DNA: TGTGCCAGTAGCGCGAGGGGAGGCTATGGCTACACCTTC

J gene: TRBJ2-3
clone size: few
D gene: TRBD2
V gene: TRBV19
CDR3 protein: CASSRGGAEDTQYF
CDR3 DNA: TGTGCCAGTAGTCGGGGGGGCGCTGAAGATACGCAGTATTTT

J gene: TRBJ1-1
clone size: -
D gene: -
V gene: TRBV19
CDR3 protein: CASTPRPGHTNTEAFF
CDR3 DNA: TGTGCCAGTACCCCTCGCCCAGGACACACTAACACTGAAGCTTTCTTT

J gene: TRBJ2-3
clone size: -
D gene: TRBD1
V gene: TRBV5-1
CDR3 protein: CASSLATGTVSTDTQYF
CDR3 DNA: TGCGCCAGCAGCTTGGCCACCGGGACAGTCAGCACAGATACGCAGTATTTT

J gene: TRBJ2-5
clone size: few
D gene: -
V gene: TRBV30
CDR3 protein: CAWSLNQRETQYF
CDR3 DNA: TGTGCCTGGAGTCTCAACCAGCGGGAGACCCAGTACTTC

J gene: TRBJ2-1
clone size: once
D gene: TRBD2
V gene: TRBV7-8
CDR3 protein: CASSLALIGLAGDFYNEQFF
CDR3 DNA: TGTGCCAGCAGCTTAGCGCTAATAGGACTAGCGGGGGATTTCTACAATGAGCAGTTCTTC

J gene: TRBJ2-1
clone size: -
D gene: TRBD1
V gene: TRBV5-1
CDR3 protein: CASSFTGGNNEQFF
CDR3 DNA: TGCGCCAGCAGCTTCACAGGGGGGAACAATGAGCAGTTCTTC

J gene: TRBJ1-1
clone size: -
D gene: -
V gene: TRBV30
CDR3 protein: CAWTQMAPGAFF
CDR3 DNA: TGTGCCTGGACTCAGATGGCTCCAGGGGCTTTCTTT

J gene: TRBJ2-5
clone size: few
D gene: TRBD1
V gene: TRBV2
CDR3 protein: CASSEAFGQGGETQYF
CDR3 DNA: TGTGCCAGCAGTGAAGCATTCGGACAGGGAGGAGAGACCCAGTACTTC

J gene: TRBJ2-3
clone size: once
D gene: -
V gene: TRBV19
CDR3 protein: CASSRARKGGTDTQYF
CDR3 DNA: TGTGCCAGTAGCCGCGCCAGGAAGGGGGGGACAGATACGCAGTATTTT

J gene: TRBJ2-2
clone size: -
D gene: TRBD2
V gene: TRBV7-8
CDR3 protein: CASSLGAPGVAGEAGELFF
CDR3 DNA: TGTGCCAGCAGCTTAGGCGCGCCAGGGGTAGCGGGGGAGGCCGGGGAGCTGTTTTTT

J gene: TRBJ2-5
clone size: -
D gene: -
V gene: TRBV30
CDR3 protein: CAWTGTRETQYF
CDR3 DNA: TGTGCCTGGACCGGGACACGGGAGACCCAGTACTTC

J gene: TRBJ2-6
clone size: -
D gene: -
V gene: TRBV9
CDR3 protein: CASSVVQLSGANVLTF
CDR3 DNA: TGTGCCAGCAGCGTAGTACAGCTCTCTGGGGCCAACGTCCTGACTTTC

J gene: TRBJ1-5
clone size: -
D gene: -
V gene: TRBV19
CDR3 protein: CASSDRSGVSNQPQHF
CDR3 DNA: TGTGCCAGTAGTGACAGGTCCGGGGTTAGCAATCAGCCCCAGCATTTT

J gene: TRBJ2-7
clone size: -
D gene: TRBD2
V gene: TRBV6-5
CDR3 protein: CASRSGTSGAEQYF
CDR3 DNA: TGTGCCAGCAGGTCCGGGACTAGCGGGGCCGAGCAGTACTTC

J gene: TRBJ1-5
clone size: -
D gene: -
V gene: TRBV19
CDR3 protein: CASSIVEGSSRPQHF
CDR3 DNA: TGTGCCAGTAGTATAGTGGAGGGAAGTAGCCGGCCCCAGCATTTT

J gene: TRBJ1-1
clone size: -
D gene: -
V gene: TRBV25-1
CDR3 protein: CASSKGVGAFF
CDR3 DNA: TGTGCCAGCAGTAAGGGGGTAGGGGCTTTCTTT

J gene: TRBJ1-5
clone size: -
D gene: -
V gene: TRBV15
CDR3 protein: CATSRHGEGNQPQHF
CDR3 DNA: TGTGCCACCAGCAGGCATGGGGAGGGCAATCAGCCCCAGCATTTT

J gene: TRBJ2-7
clone size: -
D gene: TRBD1
V gene: TRBV9
CDR3 protein: CASSVGDSSYEQYF
CDR3 DNA: TGTGCCAGCAGCGTAGGGGACAGCTCCTACGAGCAGTACTTC

J gene: TRBJ2-1
clone size: once
D gene: -
V gene: TRBV6-1
CDR3 protein: CASRQPRQTNNEQFF
CDR3 DNA: TGTGCCAGCCGACAACCTCGACAGACAAACAATGAGCAGTTCTTC

J gene: TRBJ2-6
clone size: -
D gene: TRBD1
V gene: TRBV19
CDR3 protein: CASSMDRGLFGANVLTF
CDR3 DNA: TGTGCCAGTAGTATGGACAGGGGGCTTTTTGGGGCCAACGTCCTGACTTTC